Each of the 3 T cell receptor beta chains below was sequenced from the same sample in a study of T cells in Graves' hyperthyroidism and ophthalmopathy. Authors of the study amplified TCR beta CDR3 regions from RNA transcripts. HTBI primers were the set used in a first-round RT-PCR of the TCR CDR3. TCRdb ran MiXCR on the multiplex PCR reads and lists one entry per CDR3 protein. The sample consists of some 510,000 distinct CDR3 sequences, roughly 46% of them appearing once. Sequencing was carried out using peripheral blood or thyroid tissue (not recorded which). These receptors originate from a woman between 18 and 30 years old with Graves' hyperthyroidism.

This sequence joins TRBV5-6 and TRBJ1-6, with 9 bases matching TRBD1. CDR1 is SGHDT, CDR2 YYEEEE, per germline. With 3 bases clipped from V and 9 bases from J, the junction kept 10 bases outside the gene matches. This CDR3 region has 16 residues. CDR3 residues: CASSSQPGQGSSPLHF. CDR3 DNA: TGTGCCAGCAGCTCTCAGCCGGGACAGGGATCTTCACCCCTCCACTTT. The variable domain in full, completed from reference TRBV5-6 and TRBJ1-6, reads DAGVTQSPTHLIKTRGQQVTLRCSPKSGHDTVSWYQQALGQGPQFIFQYYEEEERQRGNFPDRFSGHQFPNYSSELNVNALLLGDSALYLCASSSQPGQGSSPLHFGNGTRLTVT.

This clonotype was seen a handful of times. V gene TRBV2 combines with J gene TRBJ1-5, with TRBD1 identical over 9 bases. The CDR3 loop spans 15 amino acids. J lost 4 bases, V lost 2 bases, and 3 bases had no gene match. CDR1 and CDR2 from the germline V gene are SNHLY and FYNNEI. Here the CDR3 reads CASSELGTGNQPQHF. CDR3 coding DNA: TGTGCCAGCAGTGAATTGGGGACAGGGAATCAGCCCCAGCATTTT.

The J gene is TRBJ2-2, the V gene TRBV24-1, with 11 positions matching TRBD2. CDR1 is KGHDR and CDR2 is SFDVKD in the germline V gene. Trimming removed 5 bases from V and 11 bases from J; junction bases left unmatched: 12. The CDR3 covers 16 residues. The DNA for the CDR3 is TGTGCCACCAGTGGCCAACTAGCGGGAGTTTCGGATGAGCTGTTTTTT. Its translation: CATSGQLAGVSDELFF.